These 5 T cell receptor beta chains were sequenced from one sample in a study of regulatory T cells in long-lasting Graves disease. Time point in this sample: newly diagnosed GD, antithyroid drugs for less than 3 months. RNA isolated from PBMCs was used to make the TCR library. Construction of TCR beta libraries relied on iRepertoire HTBI primers and on Arm-PCR targeting CDR3 regions. TCRdb redid the calling of the multiplex PCR reads with MiXCR, one entry per CDR3 protein. The sample has a few hundred thousand distinct CDR3 sequences, approximately 12% seen once; the top ten hold roughly a tenth. Separately, the same data were catalogued under a study of T cells in Graves' hyperthyroidism and ophthalmopathy.

The material was peripheral blood mononuclear cells (PBMCs), obtained at new diagnosis, from a patient treated with antithyroid drugs. These receptor sequences come from a man between 25 and 39 years old with Graves disease.

This clonotype was recorded many times. The chain joins TRBV11-2 to TRBJ2-7; D might be TRBD2 (5 bases). Germline CDR1 SGHAT, CDR2 FQNNGV. Trimming pared 6 bases from V and 0 bases from J, leaving 21 bases between. The CDR3 totals 17 residues. The CDR3 loop reads CASRLSDRGYLSYEQYF. In DNA, the CDR3 is TGTGCCAGCAGGCTATCTGACCGGGGATACCTCTCCTACGAGCAGTACTTC.

This clonotype has a count of ten or more. This chain joins TRBV12-3 or TRBV12-4 and TRBJ2-1, with 12 nucleotides matching TRBD2. The junction had 2 bases not matched to a gene; V was cut back by 5 bases and J by 6 bases. The CDR3 covers 14 residues. CDR3 nucleotides: TGTGCCAGCAGTACTAGCGGGAGGCCCAATGAGCAGTTCTTC. This sequence encodes CASSTSGRPNEQFF.

At least ten counts were recorded for this clonotype. The V gene is TRBV29-1, the J gene TRBJ2-2; D unclear. The CDR3 is made up of 11 amino acids. Trimming removed 4 bases from V and 5 bases from J, with 5 bases in between. Per the germline V gene, CDR1 is SQVTM and CDR2 is ANQGSEA. The CDR3 bases are TGCAGCGTTGGTGAGACCGGGGAGCTGTTTTTT. Protein: CSVGETGELFF.

There are many counts of this clonotype. This CDR3 is CASSYADRSGYTQYF. The CDR3 coding sequence is TGTGCCAGCAGCTACGCGGACAGGAGTGGATATACGCAGTATTTT. The chain has TRBV7-9 and TRBJ2-3, with 7 bases identical to TRBD1. This CDR3 has 15 amino acids. The V gene end was trimmed by 4 bases and the J gene end by 7 bases; junction bases not matched to a gene: 11. CDR1 is SEHNR and CDR2 is FQNEAQ in the germline V gene (reference sequence).

The chain has TRBV11-2 and TRBJ1-1; D is possibly TRBD1 (5 bases). V was trimmed by 5 bases and J by 7 bases, leaving 14 bases between them. Germline V lookup: CDR1 SGHAT, CDR2 FQNNGV. The CDR3 totals 13 residues. The CDR3 coding sequence is TGTGCCAGCAGCCAACACCCAAGGGGTGAAGCTTTCTTT. Encoded protein: CASSQHPRGEAFF. Supplemented by reference TRBV11-2 and TRBJ1-1, the full variable domain reads EAGVAQSPRYKIIEKRQSVAFWCNPISGHATLYWYQQILGQGPKLLIQFQNNGVVDDSQLPKDRFSAERLKGVDSTLKIQPAKLEDSAVYLCASSQHPRGEAFFGQGTRLTVV.